This T cell receptor beta chain emerged from a study of T-cell memory formation after mild COVID-19. This CDR3 spans 11 amino acids. Per the germline V gene, CDR1 is KGHDR and CDR2 is SFDVKD. Trimming removed 5 bases at V and 9 bases at J, with 7 bases between. MiXCR, applied by TCRdb to the 5' RACE reads, yields one record per CDR3 protein. The repertoire holds about 250,000 distinct CDR3 sequences, with approximately 15% as singletons. The sequenced material came from PBMCs or a T cell subset sorted from them (not recorded which). The chain recombines TRBV24-1 with TRBJ2-1; unclear D gene. The TCR sequence derives from an adult woman who had mild COVID-19 (a few samples of this study predate the infection). Cell type and time point are not known. The CDR3 DNA reads as TGTGCCACCAGTGCGTTTGGTGAGCAGTTCTTC. This sequence encodes CATSAFGEQFF.